This T cell receptor beta chain was sequenced during a study of shared clonotypes between healthy human individuals. Broader study findings: Roughly 4.7% was the fraction of naive CD4 clonotypes found shared across several donors. An expected dependence of interdonor clonotype sharing on sequencing depth was noted.

In the CD4+ fraction, cells were divided into CD45RA+ naive and CD45RA-negative memory subsets. It was at deep level that the assay was run. Produced via immunoSEQ multiplex PCR; TCRdb's table is partial and in-frame only. The sample lists 2 million to 2.5 million clones; approximately 96% were seen once. This CDR3 has 13 residues. The germline V gene has CDR1 GTSNPN and CDR2 SVGIG (reference sequence). The ends were cut back, 4 bases at V and 2 bases at J, with 6 bases in the middle. A few counts support this clone. Its cognate antigen is unknown. The receptor was derived from a man in his late teens or twenties in good health. Source material: naive CD4+ T cells sorted from blood. Described subset: CD45RA+ positively selected. The chain carries TRBV30 and TRBJ1-6; no definite D call. Here the CDR3 reads CAWTGTYNSPLHF. The DNA of the CDR3 is TGTGCCTGGACCGGGACCTATAATTCACCCCTCCACTTT.